This T cell receptor beta chain appears in the sequencing data of a study of blood T cell repertoires in COVID-19. With V trimmed by 0 bases and J by 9 bases, 1 base remained unmatched. The CDR3 covers 15 residues. The V gene's germline CDR1 is MGHRA and CDR2 YSYEKL. TCRdb's copy holds only in-frame clones and misses some; the assay was immunoSEQ multiplex PCR. The data contain 150,000 to 200,000 clones, less than 90% of them singletons. The chain joins TRBV4-1 to TRBJ1-6; the match to TRBD1 covers 11 bases. This receptor was identified in a woman in her 70s with COVID-19, enrolled during active disease. The source material was peripheral blood. CDR3 region: CASSQEGQGGSPLHF. CDR3 DNA sequence: TGCGCCAGCAGCCAAGAGGGACAGGGGGGTTCACCCCTCCACTTT.